The 29 T cell receptor beta chains reported below all come from one sample, sequenced in a study of T cells in Graves' hyperthyroidism and ophthalmopathy. TCR beta CDR3 regions were amplified from RNA. TCR CDR3 underwent first-round RT-PCR with the HTBI primer set. Each CDR3 protein gets one entry after TCRdb re-called the multiplex PCR reads with MiXCR. The sample has around 350,000 distinct CDR3 sequences; approximately 19% are singletons. The sequencing sample was made of blood. The receptor set was obtained from a woman aged 18-30 years with Graves' hyperthyroidism.

This clonotype was recorded at least ten times. This sequence joins TRBV6-5 and TRBJ1-3; D remains ambiguous. The CDR3 is 15 amino acids. V lost 2 bases and J lost 1, with 9 bases in between. Looked up from germline, CDR1 is MNHEY and CDR2 is SVGAGI. The CDR3 is CASSYQVWSGNTIYF. CDR3 nucleotide sequence: TGTGCCAGCAGTTACCAAGTGTGGTCTGGAAACACCATATATTTT.

The chain uses TRBV5-1 and TRBJ2-7; 7 bases are shared with TRBD1. In germline, CDR1 is SGHRS, CDR2 YFSETQ. The V gene end was trimmed by 2 bases and the J gene end by 2 bases; junction bases not matched to a gene: 22. This CDR3 is 20 amino acids long. The CDR3 nucleotides are TGCGCCAGCAGCTTTCAAGTAGGGACAGTTTTCCTTATGTACACCTACGAGCAGTACTTC. As protein: CASSFQVGTVFLMYTYEQYF. The whole variable domain, filled in from reference TRBV5-1 and TRBJ2-7, reads KAGVTQTPRYLIKTRGQQVTLSCSPISGHRSVSWYQQTPGQGLQFLFEYFSETQRNKGNFPGRFSGRQFSNSRSEMNVSTLELGDSALYLCASSFQVGTVFLMYTYEQYFGPGTRLTVT.

The rearrangement links TRBV12-3 or TRBV12-4 to TRBJ1-2; TRBD1 matches 7 bases. The V and J ends lost 7 bases and 0 bases, in that order; junction bases with no gene match: 8. This CDR3 contains 15 residues. CDR3 sequence (DNA): TGTGCCAGCAAGAGGACAGGTTCAGCTAACTATGGCTACACCTTC. This gives the protein CASKRTGSANYGYTF.

Many counts were recorded for this clonotype. CDR3 amino acids: CASSLASGGSYEQYF. In DNA, the CDR3 is TGTGCCAGCAGCTTAGCGTCGGGGGGGTCCTACGAGCAGTACTTC. The V gene is TRBV7-8, the J gene TRBJ2-7; 8 nucleotides match TRBD2. CDR1 is SGHVS, CDR2 FQNEAQ, per germline. CDR3 size: 15 residues. The V and J ends lost 0 bases and 1 base, in that order; junction bases with no gene match: 2.

The table lists this clonotype with many counts. The chain is built from TRBV7-3 and TRBJ2-2; D not resolved. V was cut by 2 bases and J by 0 bases, with 4 bases left in between. The CDR3 covers 14 residues. Germline CDR1 is SGHTA and CDR2 is FQGTGA. The CDR3 coding sequence is TGTGCCAGCAGCTTACAGTCGAACACCGGGGAGCTGTTTTTT. Translation: CASSLQSNTGELFF.

In this sample, this clonotype turned up many times. CDR3 nucleotide sequence: TGTGCCAGCAATAGCGGGGGCAACTCCTACGAGCAGTACTTC. Amino acids: CASNSGGNSYEQYF. The genes are TRBV9 and TRBJ2-7, with TRBD2 matching over 9 bases. The germline V gene encodes CDR1 SGDLS and CDR2 YYNGEE. The V segment lost 6 bases and the J segment 0 bases; nucleotides outside the gene matches: 4. This CDR3 contains 14 residues.

This clonotype was detected many times. The V gene is TRBV4-2, the J gene TRBJ2-7; the match to TRBD1 covers 11 bases. Germline loops: CDR1 LGHNA, CDR2 YNFKEQ. The CDR3 has 16 residues. After removal of 0 bases from V and 0 bases from J, the junction contained 1 base not matched to a gene. In DNA form, the CDR3 reads TGTGCCAGCAGCCAAGATGGGACAGGGGGCTCCTACGAGCAGTACTTC. Its translation: CASSQDGTGGSYEQYF.

This clonotype was detected many times. The chain links TRBV28 to TRBJ2-7; the D gene is possibly TRBD1 (5 bases). Germline CDR1 is MDHEN and CDR2 is SYDVKM. This CDR3 has 16 residues. V was pared by 3 bases and J by 0 bases, with 15 bases between. CDR3 residues: CASSFPQGSRSYEQYF. The CDR3 coding sequence is TGTGCCAGCAGTTTCCCCCAGGGCTCCCGCTCCTACGAGCAGTACTTC.

Ten or more counts support this clonotype. V and J are TRBV5-5 and TRBJ2-7; D unresolved. The CDR3 covers 15 residues. Per germline, CDR1 SGHKS and CDR2 YYEKEE (reference sequence). Between the trimmed V and J ends, which lost 4 bases and 4 bases, there was a span of 18 bases. In DNA form, the CDR3 reads TGTGCCAGCAGCACCGCTTGGCAGTGGAATTACGAGCAGTACTTC. Amino acids: CASSTAWQWNYEQYF.

The chain has TRBV30 and TRBJ2-6; D is possibly TRBD2 (6 bases). The length of the CDR3 is 18 residues. Germline V CDR1 and CDR2: GTSNPN, SVGIG (reference sequence). Trimming pared 0 bases from V and 1 base from J, leaving 16 bases between. Here the CDR3 reads CAWSVEPGSASGANVLTF. The CDR3 region has the DNA TGTGCCTGGAGTGTAGAGCCCGGGAGTGCGTCTGGGGCCAACGTCCTGACTTTC. Full variable domain (missing parts from reference TRBV30 and TRBJ2-6): SQTIHQWPATLVQPVGSPLSLECTVEGTSNPNLYWYRQAAGRGLQLLFYSVGIGQISSEVPQNLSASRPQDRQFILSSKKLLLSDSGFYLCAWSVEPGSASGANVLTFGAGSRLTVL.

The chain carries TRBV19 and TRBJ1-1, with D tentatively TRBD1 (6 bases). This CDR3 comprises 14 residues. Germline V lookup: CDR1 LNHDA, CDR2 SQIVND (reference sequence). With 5 bases removed from V and 0 bases from J, the gap between germline ends came to 10 bases. The CDR3 reads CASSHQGMNTEAFF. CDR3 in DNA: TGTGCCAGTAGTCACCAGGGGATGAACACTGAAGCTTTCTTT.

This clonotype was seen only a few times. V and J are TRBV4-1 and TRBJ1-6, with D possibly TRBD1 on 5 matching bases. Germline CDR1 MGHRA, CDR2 YSYEKL. CDR3 length: 16 amino acids. The V end lost 0 bases, the J end lost 9 bases, and 15 bases lay between the germline ends. In DNA, the CDR3 is TGCGCCAGCAGCCAAGAGCGGGGGTATGGTAGTTCACCCCTCCACTTT. As protein: CASSQERGYGSSPLHF.

This clonotype was seen at least ten times. This sequence joins TRBV5-1 and TRBJ1-1; D call uncertain. Deletions cut 2 bases from V and 1 base from J, with 12 bases between. The CDR3 sequence is 15 residues long. Germline V gene lookup returns CDR1 SGHRS and CDR2 YFSETQ. The CDR3 sequence is CASSLEQPANTEAFF. The CDR3, as DNA: TGCGCCAGCAGCTTAGAACAGCCGGCGAACACTGAAGCTTTCTTT.

The table lists this clonotype with many counts. The chain joins TRBV12-3 or TRBV12-4 to TRBJ2-7, with D perhaps TRBD2 (5 bases). Trimming stripped 6 bases from V and 5 bases from J, with 17 bases between. The CDR3 length is 14 residues. CDR3 sequence reads: CASSRRTVLNEQYF. The CDR3 bases are TGTGCCAGCAGCCGGAGGACTGTCCTGAACGAGCAGTACTTC.

This clonotype was detected ten times or more. V and J are TRBV4-1 and TRBJ1-2; TRBD1 matches 8 bases. CDR3 length equals 16 residues. J was trimmed by 4 bases and V by 0 bases; bases with no gene match: 7. Germline CDR1 and CDR2: MGHRA and YSYEKL. The CDR3 region has the DNA TGCGCCAGCAGCCAAGATTCCCCAGGGGGCTCCTATGGCTACACCTTC. Translating it yields CASSQDSPGGSYGYTF.

Turning to this clonotype: It may be a read error: a sequence one base away is much more abundant. The CDR3 carries no conserved terminal phenylalanine or tryptophan, so it likely arises from a read error. The chain has TRBV29-1 and TRBJ1-2, with a possible D match to TRBD1 (5 bases). Germline loops: CDR1 SQVTM, CDR2 ANQGSEA. The CDR3 runs 12 residues. V was cut by 4 bases and J by 8 bases, with 14 bases left in between. DNA for the CDR3: TGCAGCGTTGTGAAGGGACTTGGAGGCTACACCTTG. Encoded protein: CSVVKGLGGYTL.

In its sample, this clonotype was seen many times. The rearrangement links TRBV30 to TRBJ1-2, with TRBD1 identical over 7 bases. CDR1 is GTSNPN and CDR2 is SVGIG in the germline V gene (reference sequence). The CDR3 spans 11 residues. V dropped 5 bases and J dropped 6; count of bases not matched to a gene: 3. The CDR3 protein is CAWGTVDGYTF. In DNA form, the CDR3 reads TGTGCCTGGGGGACAGTAGATGGCTACACCTTC.

This clonotype was found a few times. V is TRBV5-1 and J is TRBJ1-1; maybe TRBD1 (5 bases). This CDR3 has 15 residues. The germline V and J ends were trimmed by 4 bases and 0 bases, with 13 bases remaining between them. Germline values: CDR1 SGHRS, CDR2 YFSETQ. In DNA, the CDR3 is TGCGCCAGCAGCCTGGGGGGTATGCTGAACACTGAAGCTTTCTTT. Translating gives CASSLGGMLNTEAFF.

This clonotype was detected many times. V gene TRBV5-1 combines with J gene TRBJ1-2; the D is unclear. Looked up from germline, CDR1 is SGHRS and CDR2 is YFSETQ. The CDR3 is made up of 12 amino acids. V was clipped by 5 bases and J by 6 bases, with 11 bases between them. This CDR3 reads CASSSRDDGYTF. The CDR3, as DNA: TGCGCCAGCAGTTCAAGAGATGATGGCTACACCTTC.

This clonotype was found many times. The genes are TRBV6-1 and TRBJ2-7, with D possibly being TRBD2 (6 bases). Trimming pared 6 bases from V and 0 bases from J, leaving 12 bases between. Germline V gene data show CDR1 as MNHNS and CDR2 as SASEGT. The CDR3 has 14 residues. The CDR3 DNA follows: TGTGCCAGCAGGGCCGGGACTTACTCCTACGAGCAGTACTTC. This gives the protein CASRAGTYSYEQYF.

The chain employs TRBV3-1 and TRBJ1-2, with no clear D. Deletions cut 2 bases from V and 8 bases from J, with 9 bases between. In germline, CDR1 is LGHDT, CDR2 YNNKEL (reference sequence). This CDR3 is built from 12 residues. The CDR3, as DNA: TGTGCCAGCAGCCAACGGAGATCGGGCTACACCTTC. Protein sequence: CASSQRRSGYTF.

The rearrangement joins TRBV18 to TRBJ1-2, with 8 bases fitting TRBD1. The CDR3 is 13 amino acids. Germline-derived CDR1 and CDR2 are KGHSH and LQKENI. After removal of 4 bases from V and 3 bases from J, the junction contained 1 base not matched to a gene. CDR3 residues: CASSRQGYYGYTF. The CDR3 DNA reads as TGTGCCAGCTCACGACAGGGGTACTATGGCTACACCTTC. Full variable domain (outside the CDR3, taken from reference TRBV18 and TRBJ1-2): NAGVMQNPRHLVRRRGQEARLRCSPMKGHSHVYWYRQLPEEGLKFMVYLQKENIIDESGMPKERFSAEFPKEGPSILRIQQVVRGDSAAYFCASSRQGYYGYTFGSGTRLTVV.

This clonotype was counted at least ten times. This rearrangement joins TRBV6-5 to TRBJ2-2; D might be TRBD1 (6 bases). There are 15 residues in the CDR3. CDR1 is MNHEY, CDR2 SVGAGI, per germline. V dropped 8 bases and J dropped 0 bases, with 13 bases sitting between them. The CDR3 spells CASQRGLANTGELFF. CDR3 bases: TGTGCCAGCCAGAGGGGGTTGGCGAACACCGGGGAGCTGTTTTTT.

This clonotype was counted at least ten times. This chain connects TRBV29-1 to TRBJ2-7; 11 bases align to TRBD1. The trim removed 8 bases at V and 3 bases at J, leaving 9 bases unmatched. Germline V lookup: CDR1 SQVTM, CDR2 ANQGSEA. This CDR3 has 14 residues. CDR3 nucleotides: TGCAGCTCTGTAGGTGGGACAGGGGGCTACGAGCAGTACTTC. Encoded protein: CSSVGGTGGYEQYF.

This clonotype came up many times. V usage is TRBV6-5 and J usage is TRBJ1-2, with D unresolved. The CDR3 extends over 14 amino acids. Trimming took off 7 bases at V and 1 base at J, with 13 bases between the two ends. Germline V gene sequence: CDR1 MNHEY, CDR2 SVGAGI. CDR3 residues: CASTGALGNYGYTF. The CDR3 nucleotides read TGTGCCAGCACAGGAGCCCTGGGTAACTATGGCTACACCTTC.

This clonotype was observed at least ten times. V gene TRBV20-1 combines with J gene TRBJ2-7; D is perhaps TRBD1 or TRBD2 (5 bases each). Per the germline V gene, CDR1 is DFQATT and CDR2 is SNEGSKA (reference sequence). This CDR3 comprises 14 residues. V was pared by 0 bases and J by 2 bases, with 11 bases between. CDR3 sequence: CSARDGTAAYEQYF. The CDR3 coding sequence is TGCAGTGCTAGAGATGGGACGGCTGCCTACGAGCAGTACTTC.

This clonotype was counted many times. The J gene is TRBJ2-5, the V gene TRBV11-2, with 11 bases fitting TRBD2. CDR1 and CDR2 (germline): SGHAT, FQNNGV. The junction had 10 bases not matched to a gene; V was cut back by 1 base and J by 6 bases. The CDR3 consists of 17 residues. CDR3 protein: CASSLGGGASGGKTQYF. The CDR3 bases are TGTGCCAGCAGCTTAGGAGGTGGTGCTAGCGGGGGGAAGACCCAGTACTTC.

At least ten counts were recorded for this clonotype. This chain joins TRBV15 and TRBJ1-1, with D possibly TRBD1 on 6 matching bases. The V gene lost 3 bases and the J gene lost 3 bases, with 11 bases spanning the gap. Germline V lookup: CDR1 LNHNV, CDR2 YYDKDF (reference sequence). The CDR3 covers 14 residues. This chain's CDR3 is CATSRDAGDTEAFF. DNA for the CDR3: TGTGCCACCAGCAGGGATGCAGGGGACACTGAAGCTTTCTTT.

This clonotype has at least ten counts. The chain employs TRBV5-6 and TRBJ1-2; a weak D match, TRBD1 (6 bases). V lost 4 bases to trimming and J lost 1 base, with 17 bases between them. This CDR3 is 16 amino acids long. In germline, CDR1 is SGHDT, CDR2 YYEEEE. CDR3 loop: CASSQSIQGFNYGYTF. The CDR3 DNA sequence: TGTGCCAGCAGCCAGAGTATCCAGGGGTTTAACTATGGCTACACCTTC.